The 6 T cell receptor beta chains reported below all come from one sample, sequenced in a study of cytomegalovirus exposure and HLA in healthy donors. A multiplex PCR was run with 60 Vbeta primers and 13 Jbeta primers. Profiling relied on immunoSEQ multiplex PCR, and the TCRdb table lists in-frame clones only, not all of them. The sample includes roughly 120,000 clones, over 70% of them seen just once. What was sequenced was PBMCs. Source of these receptors: a middle-aged woman in good health and CMV-seropositive.

The sample holds one count of this clone. The chain combines TRBV7-2 with TRBJ1-1, with D perhaps TRBD1 (5 bases). Germline V gene lookup returns CDR1 SGHTA and CDR2 FQGNSA. The CDR3 is 13 residues long. V lost 5 bases to trimming and J lost 7 bases, with 14 bases between them. For the CDR3, the DNA is TGTGCCAGCAGCCCCTGGGGGGAGGGTGAAGCTTTCTTT. This codes for CASSPWGEGEAFF. Supplemented by reference TRBV7-2 and TRBJ1-1, the full variable domain reads GAGVSQSPSNKVTEKGKDVELRCDPISGHTALYWYRQSLGQGLEFLIYFQGNSAPDKSGLPSDRFSAERTGGSVSTLTIQRTQQEDSAVYLCASSPWGEGEAFFGQGTRLTVV.

The rearrangement uses TRBV7-9 and TRBJ2-2; D perhaps matches TRBD2 (5 bases). V dropped 5 bases and J dropped 3 bases, with 19 bases sitting between them. The V gene's germline CDR1 is SEHNR and CDR2 FQNEAQ (reference sequence). The CDR3 sequence is 17 residues long. The CDR3 DNA reads as TGTGCCAGCAGCCGATCACTAGGGAGAGGGCACACCGGGGAGCTGTTTTTT. This encodes CASSRSLGRGHTGELFF. The complete variable domain, with remaining parts taken from reference TRBV7-9 and TRBJ2-2, reads DTGVSQNPRHKITKRGQNVTFRCDPISEHNRLYWYRQTLGQGPEFLTYFQNEAQLEKSRLLSDRFSAERPKGSFSTLEIQRTEQGDSAMYLCASSRSLGRGHTGELFFGEGSRLTVL.

The count of this clone is one. The genes are TRBV11-1 and TRBJ1-1; 9 nucleotides line up with TRBD1. Germline V gene data show CDR1 as SGHAT and CDR2 as FQDESV (reference sequence). The CDR3 has 14 amino acids. Trimming removed 1 base from V and 10 bases from J; junction bases left unmatched: 7. CDR3 sequence reads: CASSLEGTGYGAFF. The CDR3 DNA is TGTGCCAGCAGCTTAGAGGGGACAGGGTATGGAGCTTTCTTT.

This chain connects TRBV6-1 to TRBJ1-2, with TRBD1 as a possible D gene (6 bases). CDR1 and CDR2 from the germline V gene are MNHNS and SASEGT. There are 12 residues in the CDR3. V lost 5 bases, J lost 6 bases, and 10 bases lay in between. This chain's CDR3 is CASSIGTNGYTF. The DNA of the CDR3 is TGTGCCAGCAGTATCGGGACAAATGGCTACACCTTC.

A single count supports this clone. The V and J genes are TRBV28 and TRBJ1-2; tentative D call: TRBD1 (6 bases). CDR1 and CDR2 (germline): MDHEN, SYDVKM. CDR3 length equals 14 residues. Trimming stripped 1 base from V and 6 bases from J, with 12 bases between. The CDR3 nucleotides read TGTGCCAGCAGTTTATTGGCAGGGGAAAATGGCTACACCTTC. Translation: CASSLLAGENGYTF.

The V call is TRBV5-4, the J call TRBJ2-5, with TRBD1 identical over 7 bases. The CDR3 runs 14 residues. V dropped 1 base and J dropped 3; count of bases not matched to a gene: 3. The germline CDR1 and CDR2 sequences are SGHNT and YYREEE (reference sequence). The CDR3 bases are TGTGCCAGCAGCTTGAGGGGGCTTAAAGAGACCCAGTACTTC. Amino acids: CASSLRGLKETQYF.